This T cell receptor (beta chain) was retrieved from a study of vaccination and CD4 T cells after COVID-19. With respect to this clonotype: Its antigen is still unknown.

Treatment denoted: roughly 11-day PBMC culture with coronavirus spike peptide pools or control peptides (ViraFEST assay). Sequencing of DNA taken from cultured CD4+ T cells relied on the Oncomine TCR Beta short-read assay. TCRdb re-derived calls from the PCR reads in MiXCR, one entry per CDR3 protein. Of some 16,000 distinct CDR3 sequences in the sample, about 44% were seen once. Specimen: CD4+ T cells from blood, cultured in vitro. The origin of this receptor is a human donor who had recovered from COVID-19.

This chain's CDR3 is CASTRGEKQYF. CDR3 nucleotides: TGTGCCAGCACCAGGGGCGAGAAGCAGTACTTC. This chain uses TRBV6-1 with TRBJ2-7; a possible D gene is TRBD1 (6 bases). The germline gives CDR1 MNHNS, CDR2 SASEGT. The CDR3 spans 11 residues. V lost 7 bases and J 8 bases, leaving 12 bases between the germline ends.